This T cell receptor beta chain was sequenced for a study of graft-versus-host responses after intestinal transplantation. Notes on the study in general: GvH clones appeared in recipient marrow, some first in ileum or blood.

For this clone: Its specificity is unknown.

The data were produced by immunoSEQ multiplex PCR, yet TCRdb's version contains in-frame clones alone and is incomplete. The table has roughly 97,000 clones, roughly 87% seen once. The CDR3 sequence is 16 residues long. Germline V gives CDR1 KGHSH, CDR2 LQKENI. Between the trimmed V and J ends, which lost 3 bases and 6 bases, there was a span of 18 bases. The clonotype was recovered from a human donor who received an intestinal transplant. This chain joins TRBV18 and TRBJ1-5; possible D gene TRBD1, 5 bases. The specimen comprised unstimulated CD4+ T cells sorted from spleen or lymph node cells, sampled before intestinal transplant. CDR3 loop: CASSPEDTPWSQPQHF. In nucleotides, the CDR3 is TGTGCCAGCTCACCCGAGGACACCCCATGGAGTCAGCCCCAGCATTTT.